One and the same sample provided the 6 T cell receptor beta chains below, sequenced in a study of control samples from healthy donors and cancer patients. Data came from immunoSEQ multiplex PCR; TCRdb stores just in-frame clones and leaves some out. The sample contains about 150,000 clones, 88% of which appear only once. What was sequenced was blood. These TCRs come from a man younger than 35 in good health.

The chain combines TRBV6-6 with TRBJ2-5; 8 bases fit TRBD1. The CDR3 is 12 residues long. The trim removed 6 bases at V and 9 bases at J, leaving 6 bases unmatched. Per the germline V gene, CDR1 is MNHNY and CDR2 is SVGAGI (reference sequence). The CDR3 here is CASSPDRGSQYF. For the CDR3, the DNA is TGTGCCAGCAGCCCCGACAGGGGATCCCAGTACTTC.

This chain joins TRBV27 and TRBJ1-5; D unresolved. Germline-derived CDR1 and CDR2 are MNHEY and SMNVEV (reference sequence). This CDR3 region has 14 residues. V lost 3 bases and J lost 6, with 12 bases in between. Here the CDR3 reads CASSFDDTAQPQHF. The CDR3 DNA reads TGTGCCAGCAGTTTTGACGATACCGCTCAGCCCCAGCATTTT.

This CDR3 reads CASSEKVLDSPLHF. The CDR3, as DNA: TGTGCCAGCAGTGAAAAGGTTTTGGATTCACCCCTCCACTTT. The rearrangement uses TRBV6-1 and TRBJ1-6; the D is unclear. V was trimmed by 2 bases and J by 8 bases, leaving 10 bases between them. The germline gives CDR1 MNHNS, CDR2 SASEGT. This CDR3 is built from 14 residues.

The V gene is TRBV30, the J gene TRBJ1-1; 7 positions agree with TRBD1. The CDR3 length is 15 residues. V lost 4 bases, J lost 8 bases, and 16 bases stayed unmatched. CDR1 and CDR2 (germline): GTSNPN, SVGIG (reference sequence). CDR3 protein: CAWIPPDRARSEAFF. CDR3 nucleotide sequence: TGTGCCTGGATCCCCCCTGACAGGGCCAGAAGCGAAGCTTTCTTT.

The CDR3 DNA is TGTGCCAGCAGTTCCCGGACTAGCGGGGTTTACGAGCAGTACTTC. Its protein is CASSSRTSGVYEQYF. The chain carries TRBV27 and TRBJ2-7; 12 bases align to TRBD2. This CDR3 contains 15 residues. With 4 bases clipped from V and 4 bases from J, the junction kept 5 bases outside the gene matches. Germline CDR1 is MNHEY and CDR2 is SMNVEV (reference sequence).

The chain carries TRBV5-6 and TRBJ1-6; D is unclear. CDR3 length: 16 residues. Per the germline V gene, CDR1 is SGHDT and CDR2 is YYEEEE. V gave up 1 base and J gave up 5 bases, with 13 bases separating them. The CDR3 nucleotides read TGTGCCAGCAGCTTGTTTACCCCCGCCGATAATTCACCCCTCCACTTT. Translated: CASSLFTPADNSPLHF.